The 9 T cell receptor beta chains below all came from one sample that was sequenced in a study of T cell repertoires in cytomegalovirus infection. TCRdb redid the calling of the reads with MiXCR, one entry per CDR3 protein. The sample includes roughly 500,000 distinct CDR3 sequences, 33% of them seen just once. For these TCRs, the target antigens are not known. The source material was cultured PBMCs, sampled from culture after CMV antigen stimulation. The receptors shown here come from a human donor in good health (CMV status not recorded). Some clones in this sample may be carry-over from other donors' samples.

This sequence joins TRBV7-3 and TRBJ2-6, with a weak D call TRBD2 (5 bases). Deletions cut 0 bases from V and 4 bases from J, with 10 bases between. The germline CDR1 and CDR2 sequences are SGHTA and FQGTGA. The CDR3 spans 16 residues. CDR3 in DNA: TGTGCCAGCAGCTTAACGGGAGTAGGGGGGGCCAACGTCCTGACTTTC. This encodes CASSLTGVGGANVLTF.

This clonotype was detected many times. The V gene is TRBV7-2, the J gene TRBJ2-5; D is ambiguous. V lost 5 bases to trimming and J lost 5 bases, with 12 bases between them. The CDR3 has 13 amino acids. Germline V gene lookup returns CDR1 SGHTA and CDR2 FQGNSA. The CDR3 nucleotides read TGTGCCAGCAGCCCGACAAATAGGGAGACCCAGTACTTC. Translated: CASSPTNRETQYF.

V and J are TRBV28 and TRBJ2-1; maybe TRBD1 (5 bases). CDR3 size: 15 residues. V gave up 5 bases and J gave up 8 bases, with 19 bases separating them. CDR1 and CDR2 from the germline V gene are MDHEN and SYDVKM. CDR3 amino acids: CASSVGGARRDEQFF. As DNA, the CDR3 is TGTGCCAGCAGTGTTGGTGGGGCGCGCCGGGATGAGCAGTTCTTC.

In this sample, this clonotype turned up once. The chain combines TRBV29-1 with TRBJ1-5; D perhaps matches TRBD1 (5 bases). V dropped 4 bases and J dropped 4 bases, with 8 bases sitting between them. This CDR3 has 12 residues. From germline, CDR1 is SQVTM and CDR2 ANQGSEA. The CDR3 loop reads CSVGGANQPQHF. The CDR3 DNA sequence: TGCAGCGTTGGAGGGGCGAATCAGCCCCAGCATTTT. The whole variable domain, remainder taken from reference TRBV29-1 and TRBJ1-5, is SAVISQKPSRDICQRGTSLTIQCQVDSQVTMMFWYRQQPGQSLTLIATANQGSEATYESGFVIDKFPISRPNLTFSTLTVSNMSPEDSSIYLCSVGGANQPQHFGDGTRLSIL.

In this sample, this clonotype turned up many times. CDR3 DNA: TGTGCCAGCAGCCTAGGGGGGGCAAGCACTGAAGCTTTCTTT. As protein: CASSLGGASTEAFF. The chain employs TRBV11-2 and TRBJ1-1; possible D gene TRBD1, 6 bases. The CDR3 runs to 14 residues. Between the trimmed V and J ends, which lost 5 bases and 4 bases, there was a span of 14 bases. Germline lookup yields CDR1 SGHAT and CDR2 FQNNGV.

The chain couples TRBV7-6 to TRBJ2-1; 10 nucleotides agree with TRBD2. The V and J ends lost 2 bases and 4 bases, in that order; junction bases with no gene match: 5. The CDR3 length is 16 residues. Looked up from germline, CDR1 is SGHVS and CDR2 is FNYEAQ. The CDR3 coding sequence is TGTGCCAGCAGCTTAAGAAGCGGGAGGGAGTACAATGAGCAGTTCTTC. Its protein is CASSLRSGREYNEQFF.

V gene TRBV19 combines with J gene TRBJ2-3; 10 bases agree with TRBD2. V lost 3 bases to trimming and J lost 1 base; unmatched junction nucleotides: 4. The germline V gene has CDR1 LNHDA and CDR2 SQIVND (reference sequence). The CDR3 has 16 amino acids. CDR3: CASSMSGTSGTDTQYF. CDR3 in DNA: TGTGCCAGTAGTATGTCCGGGACTAGCGGCACAGATACGCAGTATTTT.

CDR3 in DNA: TGTGCCAGCAGTTCACCTGGACAGGGGGAACACGAGCAGTACTTC. Amino acid sequence: CASSSPGQGEHEQYF. The V call is TRBV28, the J call TRBJ2-7, with 10 bases lining up with TRBD1. Germline V gene lookup returns CDR1 MDHEN and CDR2 SYDVKM. The CDR3 length is 15 residues. With 4 bases clipped from V and 5 bases from J, the junction kept 8 bases outside the gene matches.

The sample holds many counts of this clonotype. V gene TRBV9 combines with J gene TRBJ2-6; D gene uncertain. Germline V gives CDR1 SGDLS, CDR2 YYNGEE. V was clipped by 7 bases and J by 5 bases, with 4 bases between them. This CDR3 has 11 residues. CDR3 amino acids: CASQRANVLTF. CDR3 DNA sequence: TGTGCCAGCCAACGGGCCAACGTCCTGACTTTC.